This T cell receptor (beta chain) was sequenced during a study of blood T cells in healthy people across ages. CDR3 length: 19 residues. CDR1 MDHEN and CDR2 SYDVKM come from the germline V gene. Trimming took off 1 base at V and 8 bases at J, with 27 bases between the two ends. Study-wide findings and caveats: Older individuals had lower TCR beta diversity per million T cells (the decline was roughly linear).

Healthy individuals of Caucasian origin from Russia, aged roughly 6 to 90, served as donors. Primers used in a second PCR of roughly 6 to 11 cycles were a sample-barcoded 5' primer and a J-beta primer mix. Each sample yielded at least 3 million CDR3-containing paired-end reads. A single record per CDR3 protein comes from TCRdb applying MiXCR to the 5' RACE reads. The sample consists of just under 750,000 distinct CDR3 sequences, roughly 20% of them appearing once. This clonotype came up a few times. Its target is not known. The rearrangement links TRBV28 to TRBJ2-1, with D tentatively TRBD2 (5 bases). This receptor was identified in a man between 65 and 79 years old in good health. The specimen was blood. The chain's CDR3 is CASSLYPLGPRRNPYEQFF. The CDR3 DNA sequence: TGTGCCAGCAGTTTATACCCACTAGGCCCGCGGAGGAACCCCTATGAGCAGTTCTTC. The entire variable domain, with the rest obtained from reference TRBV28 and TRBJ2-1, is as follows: DVKVTQSSRYLVKRTGEKVFLECVQDMDHENMFWYRQDPGLGLRLIYFSYDVKMKEKGDIPEGYSVSREKKERFSLILESASTNQTSMYLCASSLYPLGPRRNPYEQFFGPGTRLTVL.